Shown below are 6 T cell receptor beta chains from a single sample sequenced in a study of beta chain features in type 1 diabetes. Points from the study as a whole: All four CD4+ subsets from Type 1 diabetes patients carried moderately but significantly shorter TCRB CDR3s.

Every isolated RNA sample was fully reverse transcribed, so sequencing captured expressed TCRB transcripts. Using immunoSEQ multiplex PCR, the repertoire was profiled, and TCRdb retains in-frame clones only, with some absent. This table has around 130,000 clones, around 8.8% appearing once. What these receptors recognize is not known. The sample taken for sequencing was central memory CD4+ T cells from blood. All receptors come from a man aged 25-40 years with type 1 diabetes.

The sample holds a few counts of this clone. The rearrangement joins TRBV4-1 to TRBJ2-7; 8 nucleotides match TRBD1. The germline V gene has CDR1 MGHRA and CDR2 YSYEKL. V was clipped by 1 base and J by 3 bases; unmatched bases: 5. This CDR3 has 15 residues. The CDR3 is CASSQVGRGHYEQYF. As DNA, the CDR3 is TGCGCCAGCAGCCAAGTTGGCAGGGGGCACTACGAGCAGTACTTC.

This clone appeared a few times. The chain joins TRBV9 to TRBJ2-3; 10 bases align to TRBD2. Germline trimming cut 0 bases from V and 6 bases from J; bases unmatched to any gene: 7. The CDR3 consists of 16 residues. Germline V CDR1 and CDR2: SGDLS, YYNGEE. The DNA of the CDR3 is TGTGCCAGCAGCGTAGGGAGCGGGGGGGCTTTTGATACGCAGTATTTT. Translating gives CASSVGSGGAFDTQYF.

This clone was seen a handful of times. The chain joins TRBV5-1 to TRBJ1-1, with D uncertain. The germline V gene has CDR1 SGHRS and CDR2 YFSETQ. This CDR3 contains 13 residues. Trimming pared 2 bases from V and 4 bases from J, leaving 9 bases between. This CDR3 reads CASSLETLTEAFF. DNA for the CDR3: TGCGCCAGCAGCTTAGAGACACTCACTGAAGCTTTCTTT.

The genes are TRBV7-3 and TRBJ1-1; weak D call: TRBD1 (6 bases). Trimming cost V 4 bases and J 3 bases, with 12 bases left between them. The CDR3 has 14 residues. Per germline, CDR1 SGHTA and CDR2 FQGTGA. CDR3 amino acids: CASSSRGYDTEAFF. As DNA, the CDR3 is TGTGCCAGCAGCTCCAGGGGTTATGACACTGAAGCTTTCTTT. Combining the CDR3 with reference TRBV7-3 and TRBJ1-1 gives the whole variable domain GAGVSQTPSNKVTEKGKYVELRCDPISGHTALYWYRQSLGQGPEFLIYFQGTGAADDSGLPNDRFFAVRPEGSVSTLKIQRTERGDSAVYLCASSSRGYDTEAFFGQGTRLTVV.

This clone was counted between two and nine times. The chain employs TRBV28 and TRBJ2-7; D is possibly TRBD1 (5 bases). V was clipped by 8 bases and J by 6 bases, with 20 bases between them. CDR1 is MDHEN and CDR2 is SYDVKM in the germline V gene. The CDR3 covers 14 residues. CDR3 sequence: CASCPPGQAVEQYF. The CDR3 DNA follows: TGTGCCAGCTGTCCCCCCGGACAAGCTGTCGAGCAGTACTTC.

This clone was found a few times. The chain uses TRBV11-2 and TRBJ2-7; D gene ambiguous. V lost 1 base, J lost 2 bases, and 6 bases lay in between. The CDR3 runs 13 residues. Germline V gene sequence: CDR1 SGHAT, CDR2 FQNNGV. The CDR3 DNA sequence: TGTGCCAGCAGCTTAGCCTCGGCCTACGAGCAGTACTTC. Amino acids: CASSLASAYEQYF.